One sample yielded the 27 T cell receptor beta chains listed below, sequenced in a study of cytomegalovirus exposure and HLA in healthy donors. The PCR made use of 60 Vbeta and 13 Jbeta primers. Sequencing was performed with immunoSEQ multiplex PCR; in TCRdb, only in-frame clones are kept and a portion is missing. This sample has 190,000 or so clones, with around four fifths found just once. Sequencing was performed on PBMCs. The receptor source for this set is a man in his fifties or sixties in good health and CMV-seronegative.

CDR3 amino acids: CASSLGQSTDTQYF. For the CDR3, the DNA is TGTGCCAGCAGCTTGGGGCAGAGCACAGATACGCAGTATTTT. V is TRBV11-2 and J is TRBJ2-3, with D possibly matching TRBD1 (5 bases). This CDR3 comprises 14 residues. Deletions cut 3 bases from V and 0 bases from J, with 7 bases between. Germline lookup yields CDR1 SGHAT and CDR2 FQNNGV.

Details on this clone: Different DNA sequences within this sample yield the same CDR3. This sequence joins TRBV7-6 and TRBJ2-5; 11 nucleotides align to TRBD2. Looked up from germline, CDR1 is SGHVS and CDR2 is FNYEAQ. V dropped 0 bases and J dropped 1; count of bases not matched to a gene: 1. The CDR3 totals 16 residues. In DNA, the CDR3 is TGTGCCAGCAGCTTAGCGCTAGCGGGGGGCCAAGAGACCCAGTACTTC. This gives the protein CASSLALAGGQETQYF.

This clone was observed a few times. The chain employs TRBV6-1 and TRBJ2-5; no reliable D call. Germline loops: CDR1 MNHNS, CDR2 SASEGT. V was shortened by 0 bases and J by 3 bases, with 14 bases between the two germline ends. The CDR3 is 16 residues long. CDR3 coding DNA: TGTGCCAGCAGTGAAGCGCTAACACTCCGGGAAGAGACCCAGTACTTC. Its translation: CASSEALTLREETQYF.

This clone showed up just once. This rearrangement joins TRBV30 to TRBJ1-1; possible D gene TRBD1, 5 bases. Between the trimmed V and J ends, which lost 6 bases and 10 bases, there was a span of 18 bases. The V gene's germline CDR1 is GTSNPN and CDR2 SVGIG (reference sequence). The CDR3 runs 12 residues. The DNA for the CDR3 is TGTGCCTGCTCCGATAGGGGCTTGAGAGCTTTCTTT. Protein product: CACSDRGLRAFF.

The chain couples TRBV19 to TRBJ2-3; D remains ambiguous. Trimming shortened V by 4 bases and J by 1 base, and 6 bases separated the two germline ends. The CDR3 runs to 13 residues. Germline CDR1 LNHDA, CDR2 SQIVND (reference sequence). This chain's CDR3 is CASSSLRTDTQYF. CDR3 sequence (DNA): TGTGCCAGTAGTAGCCTACGCACAGATACGCAGTATTTT.

The CDR3 sequence is CASSQRGLAGGGTDTQYF. CDR3 bases: TGTGCCAGCAGCCAGCGAGGACTAGCGGGAGGGGGCACAGATACGCAGTATTTT. The chain uses TRBV11-1 and TRBJ2-3; TRBD2 matches at 15 bases. Germline CDR1 SGHAT, CDR2 FQDESV (reference sequence). V was clipped by 5 bases and J by 1 base; unmatched bases: 7. The CDR3 has 18 amino acids.

This clone was observed once. The V and J genes are TRBV6-4 and TRBJ1-2, with D possibly being TRBD1 (5 bases). V lost 0 bases and J lost 2, with 10 bases in between. CDR3 length: 15 amino acids. Germline V gene data show CDR1 as MRHNA and CDR2 as SNTAGT. This CDR3 is CASSDSQGSNYGYTF. DNA for the CDR3: TGTGCCAGCAGTGACTCTCAGGGCTCCAACTATGGCTACACCTTC.

The rearrangement joins TRBV5-6 to TRBJ2-1; 9 bases agree with TRBD1. Germline CDR1 SGHDT, CDR2 YYEEEE. The ends lost 3 bases at V and 2 bases at J; junction bases unmatched: 6. The CDR3 sequence is 16 residues long. CDR3 sequence reads: CASSSLTGGAYNEQFF. The DNA for the CDR3 is TGTGCCAGCAGCTCTTTAACAGGGGGCGCCTACAATGAGCAGTTCTTC.

This clone was observed once. This rearrangement joins TRBV19 to TRBJ1-3, with 9 bases that match TRBD1. Germline CDR1 reads LNHDA; CDR2 reads SQIVND (reference sequence). Germline trimming cut 5 bases from V and 0 bases from J; bases unmatched to any gene: 14. This CDR3 region has 19 residues. CDR3: CASSASAWTGELSGNTIYF. As DNA, the CDR3 is TGTGCCAGTAGTGCCTCAGCGTGGACAGGGGAACTCTCTGGAAACACCATATATTTT.

The V call is TRBV11-2, the J call TRBJ2-5; 7 positions match TRBD2. The CDR3 is made up of 15 amino acids. The V gene's germline CDR1 is SGHAT and CDR2 FQNNGV. V dropped 5 bases and J dropped 14; count of bases not matched to a gene: 20. The CDR3 here is CASSPLGGGRETPYF. Written as DNA, the CDR3 is TGTGCCAGCAGCCCCTTGGGGGGGGGTAGAGAGACCCCCTACTTC. Filled out from reference TRBV11-2 and TRBJ2-5, the complete variable domain reads EAGVAQSPRYKIIEKRQSVAFWCNPISGHATLYWYQQILGQGPKLLIQFQNNGVVDDSQLPKDRFSAERLKGVDSTLKIQPAKLEDSAVYLCASSPLGGGRETPYFGPGTRLLVL.

This chain connects TRBV30 to TRBJ1-5; D unclear. The V end was cut by 1 base, the J end by 3 bases, with 13 bases between. Germline V gene lookup returns CDR1 GTSNPN and CDR2 SVGIG (reference sequence). CDR3 length: 15 amino acids. The CDR3 coding sequence is TGTGCCTGGAGTGCCCCCGGGATACCCAATCAGCCCCAGCATTTT. Its translation: CAWSAPGIPNQPQHF.

The chain employs TRBV5-1 and TRBJ1-4; 8 bases agree with TRBD1. Germline V lookup: CDR1 SGHRS, CDR2 YFSETQ. V lost 2 bases and J lost 8; bases outside the gene matches: 8. This CDR3 spans 15 amino acids. CDR3 loop: CASSFVQGAEEKLFF. CDR3 DNA sequence: TGCGCCAGCAGCTTTGTTCAGGGGGCAGAGGAAAAACTGTTTTTT.

The CDR3 DNA sequence: TGTGCCAGCAGCTTTGAGGAGGGGAATGAGCAGTTCTTC. This codes for CASSFEEGNEQFF. The chain joins TRBV11-3 to TRBJ2-1, with D possibly being TRBD2 (6 bases). This CDR3 has 13 residues. The V end was cut by 3 bases, the J end by 7 bases, with 10 bases between. Per germline, CDR1 SGHNT and CDR2 YENEEA.

The chain links TRBV7-8 to TRBJ2-2; 7 bases fit TRBD2. The V gene's germline CDR1 is SGHVS and CDR2 FQNEAQ. This CDR3 is 13 amino acids long. V trimming: 4 bases; J trimming: 5 bases; junction bases outside the gene matches: 1. CDR3 loop: CASSWGGTGELFF. In nucleotides, the CDR3 is TGTGCCAGCAGCTGGGGGGGAACCGGGGAGCTGTTTTTT.

This clone was recorded once. The junction departs from the called germline gene at one end, perhaps through a read error. The genes are TRBV6-5 and TRBJ2-2, with D possibly TRBD2 on 6 matching bases. The germline V gene has CDR1 MNHEY and CDR2 SVGAGI. The CDR3 spans 13 residues. DNA of the CDR3: TGTGCCAGCACCACCCCAGGGACCGGGGGGCTGTTTTTT. This sequence encodes CASTTPGTGGLFF.

A few counts support this clone. J is TRBJ1-4 and V is TRBV4-3; perhaps TRBD1 as D (5 bases). V shed 0 bases and J shed 7 bases, with 15 bases lying between them. The CDR3 spans 16 residues. The germline CDR1 and CDR2 sequences are LGHNA and YSLEER. The CDR3 sequence is CASSQDRGVGFEKLFF. The CDR3 DNA reads as TGCGCCAGCAGCCAAGATCGGGGGGTAGGATTTGAAAAACTGTTTTTT.

The V call is TRBV5-1, the J call TRBJ2-3, with 9 positions matching TRBD1. Germline-derived CDR1 and CDR2 are SGHRS and YFSETQ. V shed 1 base, J shed 2 bases, and the junction held 8 bases outside the gene matches. The CDR3 contains 17 residues. In DNA form, the CDR3 reads TGCGCCAGCAGCTTGACCGCCACAGGGGGCCCCACAGATACGCAGTATTTT. This translates into CASSLTATGGPTDTQYF.

The rearrangement links TRBV5-1 to TRBJ2-1, with D possibly TRBD2 on 6 matching bases. The V gene lost 4 bases and the J gene lost 2 bases, with 13 bases spanning the gap. The CDR3 has 15 residues. Looked up from germline, CDR1 is SGHRS and CDR2 is YFSETQ. CDR3 region: CASSAPGAPYNEQFF. CDR3 DNA sequence: TGCGCCAGCAGCGCCCCGGGAGCCCCCTACAATGAGCAGTTCTTC. Drawing the rest from reference TRBV5-1 and TRBJ2-1, the complete variable domain is KAGVTQTPRYLIKTRGQQVTLSCSPISGHRSVSWYQQTPGQGLQFLFEYFSETQRNKGNFPGRFSGRQFSNSRSEMNVSTLELGDSALYLCASSAPGAPYNEQFFGPGTRLTVL.

This clone appeared a few times. This chain links TRBV9 with TRBJ2-1, with 9 positions matching TRBD2. J was trimmed by 6 bases and V by 0 bases; bases with no gene match: 4. Per the germline V gene, CDR1 is SGDLS and CDR2 is YYNGEE. The CDR3 is made up of 15 amino acids. This CDR3 reads CASSVGSGSGNEQFF. The CDR3 DNA is TGTGCCAGCAGCGTAGGTAGCGGGAGTGGCAATGAGCAGTTCTTC.

V and J are TRBV28 and TRBJ2-3; TRBD2 matches 7 bases. V lost 6 bases and J lost 0; bases outside the gene matches: 3. Germline-derived CDR1 and CDR2 are MDHEN and SYDVKM. This CDR3 comprises 14 residues. In nucleotides, the CDR3 is TGTGCCAGCAGGCAGGGACTAAGCACAGATACGCAGTATTTT. It yields the protein CASRQGLSTDTQYF.

V gene TRBV2 combines with J gene TRBJ1-2, with TRBD1 matching over 7 bases. CDR1 and CDR2 (germline): SNHLY, FYNNEI. This CDR3 has 13 amino acids. Unmatched junction bases numbered 9, after V lost 6 bases and J lost 8 bases. The CDR3 DNA reads TGTGCCAGCAGAATTCGGACAGGTCGAGGCTACACCTTC. Translating it yields CASRIRTGRGYTF. Supplemented by reference TRBV2 and TRBJ1-2, the full variable domain reads EPEVTQTPSHQVTQMGQEVILRCVPISNHLYFYWYRQILGQKVEFLVSFYNNEISEKSEIFDDQFSVERPDGSNFTLKIRSTKLEDSAMYFCASRIRTGRGYTFGSGTRLTVV.

Here the CDR3 reads CASTPPAGRYEQYF. In DNA form, the CDR3 reads TGTGCCAGCACCCCGCCTGCAGGGCGCTACGAGCAGTACTTC. This chain connects TRBV28 to TRBJ2-7, with D possibly matching TRBD1 (5 bases). V gave up 7 bases and J gave up 3 bases, with 16 bases separating them. This CDR3 has 14 amino acids. CDR1 and CDR2 from the germline V gene are MDHEN and SYDVKM.

The chain has TRBV11-2 and TRBJ1-4, with D possibly matching TRBD1 (6 bases). Germline V gene lookup returns CDR1 SGHAT and CDR2 FQNNGV. The CDR3 contains 16 residues. V dropped 5 bases and J dropped 3 bases, with 16 bases sitting between them. CDR3 sequence reads: CASSPGRGAANEKLFF. CDR3 in DNA: TGTGCCAGCAGCCCCGGTCGGGGGGCGGCTAATGAAAAACTGTTTTTT.

The chain has TRBV18 and TRBJ2-5, with D possibly being TRBD1 (5 bases). The germline gives CDR1 KGHSH, CDR2 LQKENI. The CDR3 is 13 amino acids. Between the trimmed V and J ends, which lost 2 bases and 4 bases, there was a span of 8 bases. The CDR3 bases are TGTGCCAGCTCACCAAATCAGGGAGAGACCCAGTACTTC. Amino acids: CASSPNQGETQYF.

V gene TRBV4-3 combines with J gene TRBJ2-1; maybe TRBD1 (6 bases). V lost 0 bases to trimming and J lost 0 bases, with 12 bases between them. The length of the CDR3 is 17 residues. CDR1 is LGHNA, CDR2 YSLEER, per germline. CDR3 bases: TGCGCCAGCAGCCAAGAGGGGGCGGCTTTCTCCTACAATGAGCAGTTCTTC. Protein product: CASSQEGAAFSYNEQFF.

Regarding this clone: One end of the junction varies from germline; a read error may be responsible. The V gene is TRBV7-9, the J gene TRBJ1-2, with 7 bases aligning to TRBD1. The CDR3 spans 16 residues. The germline V gene encodes CDR1 SEHNR and CDR2 FQNEAQ (reference sequence). CDR3 in amino acids: CSSSLGSGGKGYGYTF. The DNA of the CDR3 is TGTTCCAGCAGCTTGGGTTCAGGGGGAAAGGGCTATGGCTACACCTTC.

The chain uses TRBV5-6 and TRBJ2-7, with 8 bases lining up with TRBD2. CDR1 and CDR2 (germline): SGHDT, YYEEEE. The CDR3 has 16 amino acids. V trimming: 0 bases; J trimming: 3 bases; junction bases outside the gene matches: 8. CDR3 sequence: CASSLVGSGRFYEQYF. In DNA, the CDR3 is TGTGCCAGCAGCTTGGTGGGCAGCGGGAGATTCTACGAGCAGTACTTC.